The 30 T cell receptor beta chains below were found in one sample sequenced in a study of T cell responses to AZD1222 COVID-19 vaccine. Data came from immunoSEQ multiplex PCR; TCRdb stores just in-frame clones and leaves some out. Of some 130,000 clones listed, 70% to 90% were seen once; the top ten hold around 7.8%. The sequenced sample was peripheral blood, obtained on day 0 of AZD1222 vaccination. The source of these receptors is an adult in good health.

CDR3 DNA: TGCGCCAGCAGCCACCTTGGACAGGGGGCTTCTGGAGATACGCAGTATTTT. It is translated as CASSHLGQGASGDTQYF. This sequence joins TRBV4-1 and TRBJ2-3, with 11 bases fitting TRBD1. The CDR3 runs to 17 residues. Germline CDR1 is MGHRA and CDR2 is YSYEKL. The junction had 10 bases not matched to a gene; V was cut back by 3 bases and J by 5 bases.

The J gene is TRBJ1-6, the V gene TRBV27; D is uncertain. V lost 8 bases to trimming and J lost 2 bases, with 16 bases between them. CDR1 MNHEY and CDR2 SMNVEV come from the germline V gene (reference sequence). The CDR3 covers 16 residues. CDR3 nucleotides: TGTGCCAGCTGTCCGACCTTCGGGACCTATAATTCACCCCTCCACTTT. This translates into CASCPTFGTYNSPLHF.

V usage is TRBV6-5 and J usage is TRBJ1-3; 7 nucleotides agree with TRBD1. CDR3 size: 13 residues. Per germline, CDR1 MNHEY and CDR2 SVGAGI. J gave up 6 bases and V 6 bases, and 5 bases lay outside the gene matches. The CDR3 loop is CASRSDRVNTIYF. The CDR3 coding sequence is TGTGCCAGCAGATCTGACAGGGTAAACACCATATATTTT.

The chain joins TRBV5-4 to TRBJ2-1, with TRBD1 as a possible D gene (8 bases). There are 14 residues in the CDR3. Germline V gene lookup returns CDR1 SGHNT and CDR2 YYREEE (reference sequence). V was trimmed by 4 bases and J by 8 bases, leaving 16 bases between them. Here the CDR3 reads CASSPDREGHEQFF. CDR3 coding DNA: TGTGCCAGCAGCCCGGACAGGGAGGGGCATGAGCAGTTCTTC.

The J gene is TRBJ1-6, the V gene TRBV21-1; the listed D gene, TRBD1, was not tested against the DNA. TRBV21-1 is deemed a pseudogene. This CDR3 contains 15 residues. CDR3 loop: CASSTRQGKNSPLHF. In DNA form, the CDR3 reads TGTGCCAGCAGCACTAGACAGGGTAAAAATTCACCCCTCCACTTT.

In DNA form, the CDR3 reads TGTGCCAGCAGGGTCGACTCTAGCACAGATACGCAGTATTTT. Translating gives CASRVDSSTDTQYF. The gene calls are TRBV28 and TRBJ2-3; D gene unclear. Germline CDR1 and CDR2: MDHEN and SYDVKM. The V end lost 6 bases, the J end lost 0 bases, and 10 bases lay between the germline ends. This CDR3 is built from 14 residues. The variable domain in full, completed from reference TRBV28 and TRBJ2-3, reads DVKVTQSSRYLVKRTGEKVFLECVQDMDHENMFWYRQDPGLGLRLIYFSYDVKMKEKGDIPEGYSVSREKKERFSLILESASTNQTSMYLCASRVDSSTDTQYFGPGTRLTVL.

This clone appeared once. In nucleotides, the CDR3 is TGTGCCAGCAGTCCCACAGGGGGCAATGGCTACACCTTC. Translation gives CASSPTGGNGYTF. The chain recombines TRBV6-5 with TRBJ1-2; 9 positions match TRBD1. The V gene end was trimmed by 5 bases and the J gene end by 6 bases; junction bases not matched to a gene: 4. The CDR3 is made up of 13 amino acids. The germline gives CDR1 MNHEY, CDR2 SVGAGI.

The CDR3, as DNA: TGTGCCAGCATTATGGACAGGGATGACGAAAAACTGTTTTTT. The encoded protein is CASIMDRDDEKLFF. The rearrangement uses TRBV6-5 and TRBJ1-4; 8 bases map to TRBD1. The CDR3 is made up of 14 amino acids. Germline V lookup: CDR1 MNHEY, CDR2 SVGAGI. Losses at the gene ends were 7 bases for V and 8 bases for J; bases not matched to a gene: 9.

The chain couples TRBV18 to TRBJ1-5; D remains ambiguous. This CDR3 spans 15 amino acids. V lost 2 bases and J 4 bases, leaving 12 bases between the germline ends. Per germline, CDR1 KGHSH and CDR2 LQKENI. CDR3 sequence: CASSPGQLRNQPQHF. The CDR3 coding sequence is TGTGCCAGCTCACCAGGGCAACTGAGGAATCAGCCCCAGCATTTT.

The count of this clone is one. The chain recombines TRBV19 with TRBJ1-1; no definite D call. V lost 5 bases and J 3 bases, leaving 10 bases between the germline ends. This CDR3 contains 13 residues. CDR1 and CDR2 from the germline V gene are LNHDA and SQIVND (reference sequence). The CDR3 region has the DNA TGTGCCAGTAGTGCCACAGACCACACTGAAGCTTTCTTT. Translating it yields CASSATDHTEAFF.

The CDR3 DNA reads TGTGCCAGCAGTCACGGGGACAGGTATAATTCACCCCTCCACTTT. It yields the protein CASSHGDRYNSPLHF. The rearrangement uses TRBV25-1 and TRBJ1-6; 8 nucleotides line up with TRBD1. This CDR3 is 15 amino acids long. Germline CDR1 reads MGHDK; CDR2 reads SYGVNS. The ends lost 5 bases at V and 4 bases at J; junction bases unmatched: 4.

The V call is TRBV19, the J call TRBJ2-7; TRBD2 aligns across 11 bases. CDR1 and CDR2 (germline): LNHDA, SQIVND (reference sequence). The CDR3 is 15 residues long. After removal of 6 bases from V and 2 bases from J, the junction contained 6 bases not matched to a gene. This chain's CDR3 is CASSRLAGLPYEQYF. DNA of the CDR3: TGTGCCAGTAGCCGACTAGCGGGGCTGCCCTACGAGCAGTACTTC. Looking up the rest from reference TRBV19 and TRBJ2-7 gives the full variable domain: DGGITQSPKYLFRKEGQNVTLSCEQNLNHDAMYWYRQDPGQGLRLIYYSQIVNDFQKGDIAEGYSVSREKKESFPLTVTSAQKNPTAFYLCASSRLAGLPYEQYFGPGTRLTVT.

The chain is built from TRBV28 and TRBJ1-1; no clear D. Deletions cut 2 bases from V and 3 bases from J, with 13 bases between. This CDR3 region has 15 residues. Germline-derived CDR1 and CDR2 are MDHEN and SYDVKM. The CDR3 sequence is CASSLDWERDTEAFF. In DNA form, the CDR3 reads TGTGCCAGCAGTTTAGACTGGGAAAGGGACACTGAAGCTTTCTTT. Looking up the rest from reference TRBV28 and TRBJ1-1 gives the full variable domain: DVKVTQSSRYLVKRTGEKVFLECVQDMDHENMFWYRQDPGLGLRLIYFSYDVKMKEKGDIPEGYSVSREKKERFSLILESASTNQTSMYLCASSLDWERDTEAFFGQGTRLTVV.

The chain combines TRBV28 with TRBJ1-5, with 7 bases lining up with TRBD1. Germline trimming cut 3 bases from V and 5 bases from J; bases unmatched to any gene: 4. The CDR3 runs 14 residues. CDR1 and CDR2 (germline): MDHEN, SYDVKM. The CDR3: CASSFLQGYQPQHF. The CDR3 DNA reads as TGTGCCAGCAGTTTCCTACAGGGGTATCAGCCCCAGCATTTT.

The gene calls are TRBV4-1 and TRBJ2-2, with D unresolved. Trimming removed 4 bases at V and 5 bases at J, with 11 bases between. The CDR3 extends over 14 amino acids. CDR1 MGHRA and CDR2 YSYEKL come from the germline V gene. CDR3 region: CASSLGRVTGELFF. DNA of the CDR3: TGCGCCAGCAGCCTCGGTCGGGTGACCGGGGAGCTGTTTTTT.

The J gene is TRBJ1-1, the V gene TRBV4-1; 7 nucleotides line up with TRBD1. The germline gives CDR1 MGHRA, CDR2 YSYEKL. CDR3 length: 15 amino acids. The junction had 7 bases not matched to a gene; V was cut back by 1 base and J by 5 bases. The CDR3 bases are TGCGCCAGCAGCCAAGCCGGACAGGCGGGGACTGAAGCTTTCTTT. It is translated as CASSQAGQAGTEAFF.

The genes are TRBV6-4 and TRBJ1-5; tentatively, D is TRBD1 (5 bases). Germline V gene sequence: CDR1 MRHNA, CDR2 SNTAGT. V was trimmed by 2 bases and J by 4 bases, leaving 12 bases between them. The CDR3 extends over 15 amino acids. The CDR3 nucleotides are TGTGCCAGCAGTGACGGACACTCGGGGAATCAGCCCCAGCATTTT. This gives the protein CASSDGHSGNQPQHF.

This sequence joins TRBV4-2 and TRBJ2-7, with 8 positions matching TRBD2. The CDR3 totals 16 residues. Germline CDR1 and CDR2: LGHNA and YNFKEQ. The ends lost 1 base at V and 0 bases at J; junction bases unmatched: 5. The CDR3 sequence is CASSQVLRGDSYEQYF. The CDR3, as DNA: TGTGCCAGCAGCCAAGTATTGCGGGGGGACTCCTACGAGCAGTACTTC.

The chain links TRBV28 to TRBJ2-5, with D tentatively TRBD1 (5 bases). Germline CDR1 MDHEN, CDR2 SYDVKM. V lost 2 bases to trimming and J lost 5 bases, with 9 bases between them. This CDR3 region has 13 residues. The CDR3 loop is CASSLGHSETQYF. The CDR3 coding sequence is TGTGCCAGCAGTTTAGGACACTCTGAGACCCAGTACTTC.

The rearrangement joins TRBV28 to TRBJ1-5; weak D call: TRBD1 (6 bases). The CDR3 contains 15 residues. V was shortened by 6 bases and J by 3 bases, with 15 bases between the two germline ends. Germline loops: CDR1 MDHEN, CDR2 SYDVKM. The CDR3 nucleotides are TGTGCCAGCAGCCGCCCACAGGGCTACAATCAGCCCCAGCATTTT. As protein: CASSRPQGYNQPQHF.

The chain has TRBV19 and TRBJ1-6; D is perhaps TRBD1 (6 bases). Germline V gene data show CDR1 as LNHDA and CDR2 as SQIVND (reference sequence). V was trimmed by 7 bases and J by 10 bases, leaving 20 bases between them. The CDR3 sequence is 15 residues long. In nucleotides, the CDR3 is TGTGCCAGTACCAGGGTTCCCGAGGGGGGATCACCCCTCCACTTT. Translated: CASTRVPEGGSPLHF.

The chain is built from TRBV27 and TRBJ1-2; D is undetermined. The CDR3 covers 13 residues. The germline V gene encodes CDR1 MNHEY and CDR2 SMNVEV (reference sequence). V was clipped by 6 bases and J by 4 bases, with 12 bases between them. The CDR3 bases are TGTGCCAGCAGCCCTACTGACCCCTATGGCTACACCTTC. It is translated as CASSPTDPYGYTF.

The CDR3 sequence: CASSMGRIGTQYF. The CDR3, as DNA: TGTGCCAGTAGTATGGGGCGGATTGGGACCCAGTACTTC. This chain uses TRBV19 with TRBJ2-5; a possible D gene is TRBD1 (5 bases). Germline CDR1 and CDR2: LNHDA and SQIVND (reference sequence). The CDR3 sequence is 13 residues long. With 3 bases removed from V and 7 bases from J, the gap between germline ends came to 12 bases.

In this sample, this clone turned up once. The chain joins TRBV18 to TRBJ1-2, with TRBD1 matching 9 bases. Unmatched junction bases numbered 5, after V lost 3 bases and J lost 6 bases. The CDR3 is 14 amino acids. Germline CDR1 is KGHSH and CDR2 is LQKENI. The CDR3 DNA follows: TGTGCCAGCTCACCTTGGGACAGGGAGGATGGCTACACCTTC. It specifies CASSPWDREDGYTF.

This chain joins TRBV20-1 and TRBJ1-6; D gene uncertain. Trimming took 3 bases from V and 4 from J, leaving 7 bases between them. Germline CDR1 reads DFQATT; CDR2 reads SNEGSKA (reference sequence). This CDR3 contains 13 residues. CDR3 residues: CSASHSYNSPLHF. The CDR3 nucleotides read TGCAGTGCTAGTCACAGTTATAATTCACCCCTCCACTTT.

The chain uses TRBV6-6 and TRBJ2-2; D not resolved. From germline, CDR1 is MNHNY and CDR2 SVGAGI (reference sequence). CDR3 length: 12 amino acids. The V and J ends lost 1 base and 6 bases respectively, with 3 bases between them. CDR3 in DNA: TGTGCCAGCAGTTACTTTGCCGGGGAGCTGTTTTTT. Translation: CASSYFAGELFF.

The genes are TRBV7-8 and TRBJ1-2; D may be TRBD1 (5 bases). The CDR3 is 13 residues long. V shed 4 bases and J shed 3 bases, with 9 bases lying between them. The germline CDR1 and CDR2 sequences are SGHVS and FQNEAQ. CDR3: CASSSGPYYGYTF. The CDR3 nucleotides are TGTGCCAGCAGCTCGGGACCGTACTATGGCTACACCTTC.

This rearrangement joins TRBV11-2 to TRBJ2-1; D may correspond to TRBD1 or TRBD2 (5 bases each). Germline V gene sequence: CDR1 SGHAT, CDR2 FQNNGV. The CDR3 runs to 14 residues. The V gene lost 6 bases and the J gene lost 7 bases, with 16 bases spanning the gap. Written as DNA, the CDR3 is TGTGCCAGCAGTTCTCCACGGGGCCAGAATGAGCAGTTCTTC. Translating it yields CASSSPRGQNEQFF.

The chain has TRBV15 and TRBJ1-5, with D hard to call. Deletions cut 8 bases from V and 2 bases from J, with 7 bases between. Germline CDR1 LNHNV, CDR2 YYDKDF (reference sequence). The CDR3 is 12 residues long. CDR3 nucleotide sequence: TGTGCCACCGAGGGCGGCAATCAGCCCCAGCATTTT. As protein: CATEGGNQPQHF.

This clone has only a few counts. The chain links TRBV2 to TRBJ1-4; 7 nucleotides line up with TRBD1. The germline gives CDR1 SNHLY, CDR2 FYNNEI. There are 15 residues in the CDR3. With V trimmed by 8 bases and J by 6 bases, 12 bases remained unmatched. DNA of the CDR3: TGTGCCAGCGGGGGACAGAGAAGGTATGATGAAAAACTGTTTTTT. It encodes CASGGQRRYDEKLFF.